This is a list of T cell receptor beta chains from one sample in a study of Ad26.COV2.S vaccination and SARS-CoV-2 variants. Sequencing was performed with immunoSEQ multiplex PCR; in TCRdb, only in-frame clones are kept and a portion is missing. Seen here are roughly 400,000 clones, 90% observed once, and the top ten hold around 4.2%. The sequencing here drew on peripheral blood, taken in a trial of Ad26.COV2.S vaccine versus placebo. These receptors all come from a person between 18 and 65 years old who received the Ad26.COV2.S COVID-19 vaccine or a placebo. CDR3s include the opening cysteine and the closing phenylalanine or tryptophan. The order of the fields is D gene, J gene, clone size, V gene, CDR3 protein, CDR3 DNA. D genes are given only for firm matches. Clone size is not always given. Where it is, it says once, few, many or a class for expanded clones.

- | TRBJ1-6 | - | TRBV6-5 | CASSYRLFRQDSPLHF | TGTGCCAGCAGTTATCGTCTCTTCAGGCAAGATTCACCCCTCCACTTT
TRBD2 | TRBJ2-7 | - | TRBV14 | CASSHSGLAGRYYEQYF | TGTGCCAGCAGCCATAGCGGCCTAGCGGGCCGATACTACGAGCAGTACTTC
TRBD2 | TRBJ2-5 | - | TRBV6-2/TRBV6-3 | CASSYPTSGSETQYF | TGTGCCAGCAGTTACCCGACTAGCGGGAGTGAGACCCAGTACTTC
- | TRBJ2-7 | few | TRBV3-1/TRBV3-2 | CASSQELVNEQYF | TGTGCCAGCAGCCAAGAATTGGTTAACGAGCAGTACTTC
- | TRBJ2-1 | - | TRBV19 | CASGIMGGQQFF | TGTGCCAGTGGGATCATGGGAGGACAGCAGTTCTTC
TRBD1 | TRBJ2-5 | - | TRBV5-8 | CASSLPQSGGQETQYF | TGTGCCAGCAGCTTGCCGCAGTCAGGGGGTCAAGAGACCCAGTACTTC
- | TRBJ2-2 | once | TRBV2 | CASSGAGNTGELFF | TGTGCCAGCAGTGGAGCGGGGAACACCGGGGAGCTGTTTTTT
- | TRBJ1-2 | - | TRBV24-1 | CATPPRTAKPNYGYTF | TGTGCCACCCCTCCGAGGACAGCCAAACCCAACTATGGCTACACCTTC
- | TRBJ2-7 | - | TRBV6-2/TRBV6-3 | CASSQQYEQYF | TGTGCCAGCAGTCAACAGTACGAGCAGTACTTC
- | TRBJ2-7 | - | TRBV5-1 | CASSLFEAKGDEQYF | TGCGCCAGCAGCTTGTTCGAGGCTAAGGGGGACGAGCAGTACTTC
- | TRBJ2-1 | - | TRBV5-1 | CASSLETRGNEQFF | TGCGCCAGCAGCTTGGAGACTAGAGGGAATGAGCAGTTCTTC
TRBD1 | TRBJ2-3 | - | TRBV15 | CATSNWDRDTDTQYF | TGTGCCACCAGCAACTGGGACAGGGACACAGATACGCAGTATTTT
- | TRBJ2-7 | - | TRBV7-9 | CASSPKGVEQYF | TGTGCCAGCAGCCCTAAGGGGGTTGAGCAGTACTTC